Reported below is one T cell receptor beta chain. Its antigen is still unknown. V lost 1 base and J 6 bases, leaving 8 bases between the germline ends. Germline CDR1 is SGHAT and CDR2 is FQNNGV. CDR3 length equals 13 residues. Replicate sorted-subset PCRs were loaded with 150 to 250 ng DNA, about 30,000 T cell genomes. Sequencing was performed with immunoSEQ multiplex PCR; in TCRdb, only in-frame clones are kept and a portion is missing. The profile shows some 550,000 clones, roughly 97% of them singletons. The data stem from a study of shared clonotypes between healthy human individuals. Study-level findings and limits: Incomplete sequencing of sorted subsets was indicated by rarefaction despite large depth.

The sequencing sample was made of naive CD4+ T cells sorted from blood. Indicated subset: CD45RA+ positively selected. This clonotype was sampled from a woman in her twenties or thirties in good health. The chain uses TRBV11-2 and TRBJ2-3, with D perhaps matching TRBD2 (5 bases). CDR3 nucleotides: TGTGCCAGCAGCTTAGTGCAGCGGGATACGCAGTATTTT. As protein: CASSLVQRDTQYF.